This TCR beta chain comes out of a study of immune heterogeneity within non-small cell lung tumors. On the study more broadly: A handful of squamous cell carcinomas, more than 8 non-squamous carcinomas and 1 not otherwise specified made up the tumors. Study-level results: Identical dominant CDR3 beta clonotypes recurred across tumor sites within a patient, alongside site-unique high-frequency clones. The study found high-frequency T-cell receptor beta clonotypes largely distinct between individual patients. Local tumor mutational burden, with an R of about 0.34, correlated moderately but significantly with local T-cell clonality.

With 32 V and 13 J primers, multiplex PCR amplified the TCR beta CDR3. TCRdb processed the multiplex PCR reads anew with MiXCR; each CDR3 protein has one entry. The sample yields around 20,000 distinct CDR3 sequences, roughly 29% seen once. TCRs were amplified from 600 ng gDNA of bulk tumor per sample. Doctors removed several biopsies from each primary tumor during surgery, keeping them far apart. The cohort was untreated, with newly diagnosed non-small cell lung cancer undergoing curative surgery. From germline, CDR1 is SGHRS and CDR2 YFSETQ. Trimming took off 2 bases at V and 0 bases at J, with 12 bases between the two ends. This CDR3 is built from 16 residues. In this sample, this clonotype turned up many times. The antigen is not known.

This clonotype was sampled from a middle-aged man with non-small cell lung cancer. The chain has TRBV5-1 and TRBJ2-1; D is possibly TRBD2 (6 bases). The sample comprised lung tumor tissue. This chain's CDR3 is CASSFGGTPSYNEQFF. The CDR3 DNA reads TGCGCCAGCAGCTTCGGCGGGACGCCCTCCTACAATGAGCAGTTCTTC.